One sample yielded the 8 T cell receptor beta chains listed below, sequenced in a study of shared clonotypes between healthy human individuals. Selected positively for CCR7 and CD45RO-negative, naive CD8 cells excluded terminally differentiated effector memory CD45RA+ cells. Profiled with immunoSEQ multiplex PCR; TCRdb holds only in-frame clones, not every one. Of 750,000 to 1,000,000 clones listed, 80% to 95% were seen once; the top ten hold about 24%. The material sequenced was naive CD8+ T cells sorted from blood. These receptor sequences come from a man aged 25-45 years in good health.

This clone was counted once. The chain links TRBV7-9 to TRBJ1-2; D unclear. This CDR3 contains 15 residues. The germline gives CDR1 SEHNR, CDR2 FQNEAQ (reference sequence). The ends were cut back, 5 bases at V and 2 bases at J, with 15 bases in the middle. This chain's CDR3 is CASSPRTGPNYGYTF. The CDR3 bases are TGTGCCAGCAGCCCGCGTACCGGACCGAACTATGGCTACACCTTC.

V usage is TRBV2 and J usage is TRBJ2-7; the D gene is possibly TRBD1 (5 bases). The V end was cut by 5 bases, the J end by 3 bases, with 11 bases between. Germline CDR1 reads SNHLY; CDR2 reads FYNNEI. The CDR3 covers 13 residues. The CDR3: CASSQGLRYEQYF. The CDR3 region has the DNA TGTGCCAGCAGTCAGGGCCTTCGCTACGAGCAGTACTTC.

The rearrangement links TRBV6-5 to TRBJ2-3, with D uncertain. Trimming removed 5 bases at V and 4 bases at J, with 16 bases between. Germline values: CDR1 MNHEY, CDR2 SVGAGI. The CDR3 covers 15 residues. The CDR3 is CASSRTPISADTQYF. DNA for the CDR3: TGTGCCAGCAGTCGTACCCCTATCTCGGCAGATACGCAGTATTTT.

For this clone: In the same sample, other DNA sequences code for this CDR3. The V and J genes are TRBV7-8 and TRBJ1-1; no clear D. V lost 1 base and J lost 4, with 4 bases in between. The CDR3 runs 12 residues. Germline assignment: CDR1 SGHVS and CDR2 FQNEAQ. This CDR3 is CASSLVSTEAFF. The CDR3 DNA sequence: TGTGCCAGCAGCTTAGTGAGCACTGAAGCTTTCTTT.

The chain joins TRBV4-1 to TRBJ1-3; TRBD1 is a possible D gene (5 bases). Trimming removed 0 bases at V and 0 bases at J, with 18 bases between. Germline V gene sequence: CDR1 MGHRA, CDR2 YSYEKL. The CDR3 has 19 residues. This CDR3 is CASSQDRGTGQASGNTIYF. The DNA for the CDR3 is TGCGCCAGCAGCCAAGATAGAGGAACAGGTCAAGCCTCTGGAAACACCATATATTTT.

This chain uses TRBV6-1 with TRBJ2-7; TRBD1 might be the D (5 bases). The V gene's germline CDR1 is MNHNS and CDR2 SASEGT. Trimming took off 2 bases at V and 1 base at J, with 12 bases between the two ends. The CDR3 sequence is 15 residues long. The CDR3 coding sequence is TGTGCCAGCAGTGAAATTGCGACAGAATCCTACGAGCAGTACTTC. Amino acid sequence: CASSEIATESYEQYF.

The chain employs TRBV7-2 and TRBJ2-2; perhaps TRBD2 as D (6 bases). Per germline, CDR1 SGHTA and CDR2 FQGNSA. The CDR3 runs 17 residues. V shed 1 base and J shed 7 bases, with 19 bases lying between them. CDR3 nucleotide sequence: TGTGCCAGCAGCTTAGACCCCGGGACTGGCTCGGACGGGGAGCTGTTTTTT. Its translation is CASSLDPGTGSDGELFF.

This clone showed up just once. This likely stems from a read error, as it lies one base from a far larger clone. The J gene is TRBJ2-1, the V gene TRBV10-2; weak D call: TRBD2 (6 bases). CDR3 length equals 14 residues. CDR1 is WSHSY and CDR2 is SAAADI in the germline V gene. Trimming removed 2 bases at V and 2 bases at J, with 7 bases between. CDR3 sequence reads: CASSEREPYNEQFF. The CDR3 coding sequence is TGCGCCAGCAGTGAGCGGGAGCCCTACAATGAGCAGTTCTTC.